Below, 6 T cell receptor beta chains from the same sample are listed, as sequenced in a study of T-cell memory formation after mild COVID-19. TCRdb fed the 5' RACE reads into MiXCR, producing one record per CDR3 protein. In the table there are about 200,000 distinct CDR3 sequences, around 17% of which are singletons. The specimen sequenced was PBMCs or a T cell subset sorted from them (not recorded which). These receptors were obtained from an adult woman who had mild COVID-19 (a few samples of this study predate the infection). Cell type and time point are not known.

The chain joins TRBV5-6 to TRBJ1-1, with a weak D call TRBD1 (5 bases). Per germline, CDR1 SGHDT and CDR2 YYEEEE. The CDR3 covers 15 residues. The V gene lost 3 bases and the J gene lost 1 base, with 13 bases spanning the gap. The CDR3 nucleotides read TGTGCCAGCAGCTCCCTGGACAAACCGAACACTGAAGCTTTCTTT. This gives the protein CASSSLDKPNTEAFF. Full variable domain (missing parts from reference TRBV5-6 and TRBJ1-1): DAGVTQSPTHLIKTRGQQVTLRCSPKSGHDTVSWYQQALGQGPQFIFQYYEEEERQRGNFPDRFSGHQFPNYSSELNVNALLLGDSALYLCASSSLDKPNTEAFFGQGTRLTVV.

The V call is TRBV7-8, the J call TRBJ2-5; no clear D. The V gene lost 2 bases and the J gene lost 5 bases, with 12 bases spanning the gap. The V gene's germline CDR1 is SGHVS and CDR2 FQNEAQ. The CDR3 spans 14 residues. CDR3 nucleotides: TGTGCCAGCAGCTTATCGAACGTGAGGGAGACCCAGTACTTC. This codes for CASSLSNVRETQYF.

There are a few counts of this clonotype. The chain combines TRBV20-1 with TRBJ1-1; 8 bases map to TRBD1. After removal of 0 bases from V and 3 bases from J, the junction contained 9 bases not matched to a gene. Germline V gives CDR1 DFQATT, CDR2 SNEGSKA (reference sequence). The CDR3 is made up of 16 amino acids. The CDR3 here is CSARDLLTGADTEAFF. The DNA of the CDR3 is TGCAGTGCTAGAGATCTCCTGACAGGGGCCGACACTGAAGCTTTCTTT.

This clonotype has a count of ten or more. The J gene is TRBJ2-1, the V gene TRBV7-9; D ambiguous. V was clipped by 0 bases and J by 15 bases, with 12 bases between them. The CDR3 runs to 12 residues. From germline, CDR1 is SEHNR and CDR2 FQNEAQ (reference sequence). Here the CDR3 DNA reads TGTGCCAGCAGCTTAGCGCCGCAGGTTAGGTTCTTC. Protein: CASSLAPQVRFF.

This clonotype showed up just a few times. The chain employs TRBV5-1 and TRBJ2-2; 14 bases align to TRBD2. V lost 2 bases, J lost 1 base, and 10 bases stayed unmatched. There are 20 residues in the CDR3. Germline V gene sequence: CDR1 SGHRS, CDR2 YFSETQ. The CDR3 sequence: CASSLTLRTSGGRNTGELFF. The CDR3 DNA sequence: TGCGCCAGCAGCTTAACGCTAAGGACTAGCGGGGGGCGGAACACCGGGGAGCTGTTTTTT.

This clonotype was found a few times. The chain carries TRBV5-1 and TRBJ2-1; no firm D call. Germline V gene sequence: CDR1 SGHRS, CDR2 YFSETQ. The ends were cut back, 3 bases at V and 0 bases at J, with 10 bases in the middle. The CDR3 is 15 residues long. The CDR3 loop reads CASSSRSISYNEQFF. The CDR3 coding sequence is TGCGCCAGCAGCTCGAGGAGTATCTCCTACAATGAGCAGTTCTTC.